This T cell receptor (beta chain) emerged from a study of cytomegalovirus exposure and HLA in healthy donors. It was with 60 Vbeta and 13 Jbeta primers that the PCR ran. Data came from immunoSEQ multiplex PCR; TCRdb stores just in-frame clones and leaves some out. This sample has 150,000 or so clones, with nearly 70% found just once. Germline CDR1 reads SGHRS; CDR2 reads YFSETQ. V lost 4 bases to trimming and J lost 3 bases; unmatched junction nucleotides: 2. This CDR3 region has 13 residues. This TCR came from a man under 40 in good health and CMV-seropositive. The sequencing sample was made of PBMCs. The chain carries TRBV5-1 and TRBJ1-1; 8 bases are a match to TRBD1. The CDR3 is CASSPDRDTEAFF. CDR3 DNA: TGCGCCAGCAGCCCGGACAGGGACACTGAAGCTTTCTTT.